One sample yielded the 2 T cell receptor beta chains listed below, sequenced in a study of blood T cell repertoires in COVID-19. The method was immunoSEQ multiplex PCR; TCRdb's version includes in-frame clones alone and lacks a portion of them. The sample comprises 39,000 or so clones, approximately 80% of which are singletons, and more than 8% rests with the top ten. Source material: peripheral blood. These receptors came from a man aged 60 to 75 in a cohort sampled during active COVID-19.

The chain carries TRBV10-3 and TRBJ1-2, with TRBD1 matching 7 bases. V lost 0 bases, J lost 5 bases, and 6 bases stayed unmatched. The CDR3 totals 15 residues. Looked up from germline, CDR1 is ENHRY and CDR2 is SYGVKD. CDR3 in DNA: TGTGCCATCAGTGAGTCGATAGGGACAGCATATGGCTACACCTTC. Translated, it gives CAISESIGTAYGYTF.

This rearrangement joins TRBV27 to TRBJ1-1; D might be TRBD1 (5 bases). This CDR3 has 12 residues. Trimming pared 6 bases from V and 4 bases from J, leaving 9 bases between. CDR1 is MNHEY, CDR2 SMNVEV, per germline (reference sequence). Here the CDR3 reads CASRGGSTEAFF. Here the CDR3 DNA reads TGTGCCAGCAGGGGGGGGTCCACTGAAGCTTTCTTT.